These 32 T cell receptor beta chains originate from one sample sequenced in a study of cytotoxic CD8 clonotypes in ibrutinib-treated CLL. Using immunoSEQ multiplex PCR, the repertoire was profiled, and TCRdb retains in-frame clones only, with some absent. Found here are 50,000 to 60,000 clones, around four fifths of them singletons; the top ten hold roughly 22%. Sequenced here: PBMCs, sampled after 24 months of ibrutinib treatment. These receptors were obtained from a human donor with chronic lymphocytic leukemia.

This clone was picked up a small number of times. The J gene is TRBJ2-2, the V gene TRBV28, with TRBD2 matching 9 bases. V dropped 4 bases and J dropped 7; count of bases not matched to a gene: 10. Germline-derived CDR1 and CDR2 are MDHEN and SYDVKM. This CDR3 spans 16 amino acids. In nucleotides, the CDR3 is TGTGCCAGCAGTTGGCTAGCGGGAAAAATTGGCGGGGAGCTGTTTTTT. This translates into CASSWLAGKIGGELFF. Filled out from reference TRBV28 and TRBJ2-2, the complete variable domain reads DVKVTQSSRYLVKRTGEKVFLECVQDMDHENMFWYRQDPGLGLRLIYFSYDVKMKEKGDIPEGYSVSREKKERFSLILESASTNQTSMYLCASSWLAGKIGGELFFGEGSRLTVL.

The CDR3 loop is CASNRLRQETQYF. As DNA, the CDR3 is TGTGCCAGCAATCGGTTGCGCCAAGAGACCCAGTACTTC. The rearrangement links TRBV6-1 to TRBJ2-5; D remains unclear. Germline CDR1 is MNHNS and CDR2 is SASEGT. This CDR3 has 13 amino acids. Trimming left V 7 bases short and J 1 base short, with 10 bases between.

Only one count was recorded for this clone. This chain links TRBV5-1 with TRBJ1-2, with a weak D call TRBD1 (5 bases). The CDR3 sequence is 14 residues long. Germline V gene sequence: CDR1 SGHRS, CDR2 YFSETQ. With 0 bases removed from V and 5 bases from J, the gap between germline ends came to 11 bases. The CDR3 spells CASSLATGGYGYTF. CDR3 coding DNA: TGCGCCAGCAGCTTGGCAACGGGGGGGTATGGCTACACCTTC.

This chain connects TRBV7-9 to TRBJ1-1; D not resolved. The CDR3 contains 15 residues. CDR1 SEHNR and CDR2 FQNEAQ come from the germline V gene (reference sequence). Deletions cut 5 bases from V and 3 bases from J, with 16 bases between. The CDR3 sequence: CASSPPGLTDTEAFF. CDR3 sequence (DNA): TGTGCCAGCAGCCCCCCCGGACTGACGGACACTGAAGCTTTCTTT.

V gene TRBV5-4 combines with J gene TRBJ1-5; perhaps TRBD1 as D (6 bases). The CDR3 extends over 14 amino acids. Germline V CDR1 and CDR2: SGHNT, YYREEE (reference sequence). V gave up 4 bases and J gave up 5 bases, with 13 bases separating them. In DNA, the CDR3 is TGTGCCAGCAGCCAGCGGGGGGCCCATCAGCCCCAGCATTTT. Residues: CASSQRGAHQPQHF.

This chain uses TRBV10-2 with TRBJ1-2; no firm D call. Looked up from germline, CDR1 is WSHSY and CDR2 is SAAADI. The CDR3 contains 17 residues. V was trimmed by 6 bases and J by 2 bases, leaving 22 bases between them. CDR3 bases: TGCGCCAGCAGCATCCTCGGGGTCCTTAGGGCCAACTATGGCTACACCTTC. Its protein product is CASSILGVLRANYGYTF.

V is TRBV12-1 and J is TRBJ2-7; the table's D call TRBD1 went unverified against the DNA. TRBV12-1 is designated a pseudogene. The CDR3 totals 14 residues. As DNA, the CDR3 is TGTGCCAGCATCCTGACAGGGGGTAGCTACGAGCAGTACTTC. This gives the protein CASILTGGSYEQYF.

V and J are TRBV4-2 and TRBJ2-1; 12 nucleotides line up with TRBD2. With V trimmed by 6 bases and J by 5 bases, 8 bases remained unmatched. Germline CDR1 reads LGHNA; CDR2 reads YNFKEQ. There are 16 residues in the CDR3. CDR3 loop: CASSTASGREDNEQFF. For the CDR3, the DNA is TGTGCCAGCAGTACTGCTAGCGGGAGGGAGGACAATGAGCAGTTCTTC.

V usage is TRBV19 and J usage is TRBJ2-1; D may correspond to TRBD1 or TRBD2 (7 bases each). V lost 5 bases and J lost 5, with 16 bases in between. Germline V gives CDR1 LNHDA, CDR2 SQIVND (reference sequence). The CDR3 is made up of 15 amino acids. The DNA of the CDR3 is TGTGCCAGTAGTCCCCGGCCAGGGGGGGACAATGAGCAGTTCTTC. It specifies CASSPRPGGDNEQFF. The entire variable domain, with the rest obtained from reference TRBV19 and TRBJ2-1, is as follows: DGGITQSPKYLFRKEGQNVTLSCEQNLNHDAMYWYRQDPGQGLRLIYYSQIVNDFQKGDIAEGYSVSREKKESFPLTVTSAQKNPTAFYLCASSPRPGGDNEQFFGPGTRLTVL.

This rearrangement joins TRBV2 to TRBJ2-5; D is tentatively TRBD1 or TRBD2 (5 bases each). This CDR3 is 13 amino acids long. CDR1 is SNHLY and CDR2 is FYNNEI in the germline V gene. V lost 8 bases and J 5 bases, leaving 15 bases between the germline ends. This chain's CDR3 is CASGGLELETQYF. The DNA for the CDR3 is TGTGCCAGCGGGGGTTTGGAACTGGAGACCCAGTACTTC.

The chain recombines TRBV28 with TRBJ2-7; 7 bases match TRBD1. The length of the CDR3 is 13 residues. V was clipped by 5 bases and J by 5 bases; unmatched bases: 6. The germline CDR1 and CDR2 sequences are MDHEN and SYDVKM. DNA for the CDR3: TGTGCCAGCAGTCTAACAGGGGCCCACGAGCAGTACTTC. This gives the protein CASSLTGAHEQYF. Filled out from reference TRBV28 and TRBJ2-7, the complete variable domain reads DVKVTQSSRYLVKRTGEKVFLECVQDMDHENMFWYRQDPGLGLRLIYFSYDVKMKEKGDIPEGYSVSREKKERFSLILESASTNQTSMYLCASSLTGAHEQYFGPGTRLTVT.

The chain carries TRBV28 and TRBJ2-5; D might be TRBD1 or TRBD2, each matching 5 bases. This CDR3 has 15 residues. Germline CDR1 MDHEN, CDR2 SYDVKM. V lost 3 bases, J lost 3 bases, and 14 bases lay in between. CDR3 loop: CASSFQGPGKETQYF. CDR3 bases: TGTGCCAGCAGTTTCCAGGGACCAGGCAAAGAGACCCAGTACTTC.

The chain combines TRBV4-3 with TRBJ2-5; TRBD1 aligns across 8 bases. Per the germline V gene, CDR1 is LGHNA and CDR2 is YSLEER. The CDR3 totals 16 residues. With V trimmed by 0 bases and J by 1 base, 4 bases remained unmatched. The chain's CDR3 is CASSQDLQGVQETQYF. The DNA for the CDR3 is TGCGCCAGCAGCCAAGATCTACAGGGGGTCCAAGAGACCCAGTACTTC.

The chain has TRBV28 and TRBJ2-7, with a weak D call TRBD2 (6 bases). V lost 7 bases and J 5 bases, leaving 21 bases between the germline ends. The CDR3 covers 15 residues. CDR1 MDHEN and CDR2 SYDVKM come from the germline V gene. The DNA of the CDR3 is TGTGCCAGCACCAACGGAGGGACCCAATGGCACGAGCAGTACTTC. As protein: CASTNGGTQWHEQYF.

The chain recombines TRBV18 with TRBJ2-1, with TRBD2 identical over 11 bases. The V gene's germline CDR1 is KGHSH and CDR2 LQKENI. The CDR3 covers 15 residues. The trim removed 0 bases at V and 13 bases at J, leaving 8 bases unmatched. For the CDR3, the DNA is TGTGCCAGCTCACCACCGGGACTAGCGGAAATTCTACAGTTCTTC. Residues: CASSPPGLAEILQFF.

The chain is built from TRBV5-1 and TRBJ1-3; a possible D gene is TRBD1 (5 bases). From germline, CDR1 is SGHRS and CDR2 YFSETQ. The length of the CDR3 is 15 residues. The V end was cut by 0 bases, the J end by 4 bases, with 11 bases between. Here the CDR3 reads CASSLAQGSGNTIYF. CDR3 DNA sequence: TGCGCCAGCAGCTTGGCTCAGGGCTCCGGAAACACCATATATTTT. Combining the CDR3 with reference TRBV5-1 and TRBJ1-3 gives the whole variable domain KAGVTQTPRYLIKTRGQQVTLSCSPISGHRSVSWYQQTPGQGLQFLFEYFSETQRNKGNFPGRFSGRQFSNSRSEMNVSTLELGDSALYLCASSLAQGSGNTIYFGEGSWLTVV.

The CDR3 DNA follows: TGTGCCAGCAGTGTACGACTAGCGGGTTCCACAGATACGCAGTATTTT. As protein: CASSVRLAGSTDTQYF. The chain joins TRBV6-1 to TRBJ2-3; 10 positions match TRBD2. Germline CDR1 MNHNS, CDR2 SASEGT. This CDR3 region has 16 residues. Unmatched junction bases numbered 6, after V lost 4 bases and J lost 2 bases.

This chain joins TRBV27 and TRBJ1-2; D uncertain. V was pared by 4 bases and J by 2 bases, with 8 bases between. The V gene's germline CDR1 is MNHEY and CDR2 SMNVEV (reference sequence). This CDR3 spans 13 amino acids. The CDR3 loop is CASSSNGNYGYTF. CDR3 nucleotide sequence: TGTGCCAGCAGTTCCAACGGCAACTATGGCTACACCTTC.

The chain uses TRBV10-3 and TRBJ1-5; a possible D gene is TRBD1 (6 bases). V lost 6 bases and J lost 0, with 9 bases in between. This CDR3 spans 14 amino acids. From germline, CDR1 is ENHRY and CDR2 SYGVKD. CDR3 loop: CAIRDRDSNQPQHF. The CDR3 DNA is TGTGCCATCAGGGACAGAGATAGCAATCAGCCCCAGCATTTT.

The J gene is TRBJ2-3, the V gene TRBV19; no definite D call. The CDR3 extends over 15 amino acids. V was shortened by 1 base and J by 0 bases, with 8 bases between the two germline ends. Germline CDR1 is LNHDA and CDR2 is SQIVND (reference sequence). CDR3 amino acids: CASSIAVTSTDTQYF. Written as DNA, the CDR3 is TGTGCCAGTAGTATAGCTGTTACAAGCACAGATACGCAGTATTTT.

V gene TRBV6-1 combines with J gene TRBJ2-3; 11 bases agree with TRBD2. The CDR3 totals 16 residues. CDR1 and CDR2 (germline): MNHNS, SASEGT. V was pared by 2 bases and J by 6 bases, with 7 bases of the junction left unmatched. CDR3 in DNA: TGTGCCAGCAGTGAACTTAGCGGGAGGGCCGGGGATACGCAGTATTTT. Encoded protein: CASSELSGRAGDTQYF.

This clone showed up just a few times. This chain joins TRBV2 and TRBJ2-7; D remains unclear. The germline CDR1 and CDR2 sequences are SNHLY and FYNNEI. There are 12 residues in the CDR3. Trimming removed 3 bases from V and 3 bases from J, with 6 bases in between. The CDR3 region is CASSETDYEQYF. For the CDR3, the DNA is TGTGCCAGCAGTGAGACCGACTACGAGCAGTACTTC.

V is TRBV7-2 and J is TRBJ2-1, with D possibly being TRBD2 (6 bases). The CDR3 totals 17 residues. V was pared by 5 bases and J by 0 bases, with 17 bases between. Germline assignment: CDR1 SGHTA and CDR2 FQGNSA. CDR3 sequence: CASSPSSSATSYNEQFF. CDR3 DNA: TGTGCCAGCAGCCCCAGCTCTAGCGCCACCTCCTACAATGAGCAGTTCTTC.

The chain has TRBV19 and TRBJ1-5, with TRBD1 identical over 9 bases. The CDR3 has 17 residues. Germline CDR1 LNHDA, CDR2 SQIVND (reference sequence). V lost 2 bases, J lost 6 bases, and 11 bases stayed unmatched. This chain's CDR3 is CASSIRGTGQGGQPQHF. The DNA of the CDR3 is TGTGCCAGTAGTATAAGAGGGACGGGACAGGGTGGTCAGCCCCAGCATTTT.

This sequence joins TRBV7-9 and TRBJ2-1, with D maybe TRBD1 (6 bases). CDR1 and CDR2 (germline): SEHNR, FQNEAQ (reference sequence). V was cut by 5 bases and J by 4 bases, with 12 bases left in between. The CDR3 spans 14 residues. The CDR3 protein is CASSTTTGYNEQFF. CDR3 nucleotides: TGTGCCAGCAGCACCACAACAGGGTACAATGAGCAGTTCTTC.

The chain recombines TRBV9 with TRBJ1-1; possibly TRBD1 for D (6 bases). CDR3 size: 15 residues. The germline V gene has CDR1 SGDLS and CDR2 YYNGEE. Trimming pared 3 bases from V and 0 bases from J, leaving 12 bases between. The CDR3 sequence: CASSAPGQLNTEAFF. The DNA of the CDR3 is TGTGCCAGCAGCGCCCCTGGACAGTTGAACACTGAAGCTTTCTTT. The whole variable domain, remainder taken from reference TRBV9 and TRBJ1-1, is DSGVTQTPKHLITATGQRVTLRCSPRSGDLSVYWYQQSLDQGLQFLIQYYNGEERAKGNILERFSAQQFPDLHSELNLSSLELGDSALYFCASSAPGQLNTEAFFGQGTRLTVV.

The chain couples TRBV19 to TRBJ2-3; D possibly corresponds to TRBD2 (5 bases). From germline, CDR1 is LNHDA and CDR2 SQIVND (reference sequence). V was cut by 9 bases and J by 2 bases, with 12 bases left in between. This CDR3 contains 13 residues. DNA of the CDR3: TGTGCCAGCACTAGGCACCCCACAGATACGCAGTATTTT. The encoded protein is CASTRHPTDTQYF.

This rearrangement joins TRBV13 to TRBJ2-3; D is perhaps TRBD2 (5 bases). V gave up 2 bases and J gave up 6 bases, with 9 bases separating them. The germline CDR1 and CDR2 sequences are PRHDT and FYEKMQ (reference sequence). The CDR3 extends over 13 amino acids. CDR3 coding DNA: TGTGCCAGCAGCTTAAAACCGGGGGATACGCAGTATTTT. Its protein is CASSLKPGDTQYF.

The V and J genes are TRBV30 and TRBJ2-1, with D unclear. Trimming took 7 bases from V and 9 from J, leaving 13 bases between them. Germline V gene sequence: CDR1 GTSNPN, CDR2 SVGIG (reference sequence). CDR3 size: 11 residues. In DNA, the CDR3 is TGTGCCTTGGCTGTGAGAAGTGAGCAGTTCTTC. It specifies CALAVRSEQFF.

The chain employs TRBV19 and TRBJ1-1; D possibly corresponds to TRBD1 (5 bases). The CDR3 extends over 13 amino acids. In germline, CDR1 is LNHDA, CDR2 SQIVND (reference sequence). Trimming took off 9 bases at V and 6 bases at J, with 17 bases between the two ends. CDR3 bases: TGTGCCAGCAAGTTGAGAGGGGTCCCTGAAGCTTTCTTT. Translating gives CASKLRGVPEAFF.

The chain uses TRBV5-5 and TRBJ1-1, with D perhaps matching TRBD1 (6 bases). In germline, CDR1 is SGHKS, CDR2 YYEKEE (reference sequence). Trimming removed 2 bases from V and 3 bases from J, with 17 bases in between. The CDR3 extends over 16 amino acids. The CDR3 coding sequence is TGTGCCAGCAGCTTAGGGGGATTACAAGTCTACACTGAAGCTTTCTTT. Its protein product is CASSLGGLQVYTEAFF.

This chain connects TRBV2 to TRBJ1-1; D remains unclear. The CDR3 is 11 amino acids. Between the trimmed V and J ends, which lost 4 bases and 4 bases, there was a span of 4 bases. CDR1 SNHLY and CDR2 FYNNEI come from the germline V gene. The chain's CDR3 is CASSVATEAFF. The CDR3 region has the DNA TGTGCCAGCAGTGTAGCCACTGAAGCTTTCTTT.